A single sample is the source of the 27 T cell receptor beta chains below, sequenced in a study of cytomegalovirus exposure and HLA in healthy donors (dated 2017 in TCRdb). To prepare the library, the immunoSEQ multiplex PCR assay was applied. For the multiplex PCR, a mixture combining 60 forward primers for TCR Vbeta segments and 13 reverse primers for TCR Jbeta segments was used. TCRdb mirrors the immuneACCESS table, restricted to in-frame sequences. Some clones are absent from its copies; in checked studies, under half trace to an unresolved V gene, and the reason for the others is unknown. The sample table on file contains about 55,000 clones. The ten largest clonotypes hold 9% to 15% of the sample. The sample consisted of PBMCs. These receptors were collected from a woman in her sixties or seventies in good health and CMV-seropositive.

The chain links TRBV13 to TRBJ2-1; 11 bases agree with TRBD2. Trimming cost V 5 bases and J 6 bases; bases outside gene matches: 9. The CDR3 loop spans 16 amino acids. Germline CDR1 is PRHDT and CDR2 is FYEKMQ (reference sequence). The CDR3 is CASSPGLAGQPNEQFF. The DNA of the CDR3 is TGTGCCAGCAGCCCCGGACTAGCGGGCCAACCCAATGAGCAGTTCTTC. The variable domain in full, completed from reference TRBV13 and TRBJ2-1, reads AAGVIQSPRHLIKEKRETATLKCYPIPRHDTVYWYQQGPGQDPQFLISFYEKMQSDKGSIPDRFSAQQFSDYHSELNMSSLELGDSALYFCASSPGLAGQPNEQFFGPGTRLTVL.

The rearrangement joins TRBV23-1 to TRBJ2-7, with a possible D match to TRBD1 (5 bases). TRBV23-1 is designated an ORF whose function remains uncertain. CDR3 length: 14 residues. V lost 2 bases to trimming and J lost 6 bases, with 14 bases between them. CDR3 residues: CASSQPEEGVEQYF. The CDR3 DNA reads TGCGCCAGCAGTCAACCCGAGGAAGGGGTCGAGCAGTACTTC.

The chain employs TRBV18 and TRBJ2-7; a possible D gene is TRBD1 (6 bases). V dropped 3 bases and J dropped 2 bases, with 11 bases sitting between them. The CDR3 is 14 residues long. Germline values: CDR1 KGHSH, CDR2 LQKENI. The CDR3 nucleotides are TGTGCCAGCTCACCCGGACAGAGCGCCTACGAGCAGTACTTC. Translation: CASSPGQSAYEQYF.

The CDR3 region is CASDRDSTEAFF. The CDR3 DNA sequence: TGTGCCAGCGATAGAGATTCCACTGAAGCTTTCTTT. The chain combines TRBV11-3 with TRBJ1-1, with unresolved D. The CDR3 is 12 residues long. The ends were cut back, 8 bases at V and 4 bases at J, with 11 bases in the middle. Germline CDR1 SGHNT, CDR2 YENEEA.

This rearrangement joins TRBV2 to TRBJ2-1; D is unresolved. Germline assignment: CDR1 SNHLY and CDR2 FYNNEI. With 1 base removed from V and 5 bases from J, the gap between germline ends came to 9 bases. This CDR3 has 14 residues. CDR3 coding DNA: TGTGCCAGCAGTGAAGAACTTAGTGACAATGAGCAGTTCTTC. Amino acid sequence: CASSEELSDNEQFF.

The chain has TRBV6-5 and TRBJ2-2, with 9 bases fitting TRBD2. This CDR3 spans 15 amino acids. The germline gives CDR1 MNHEY, CDR2 SVGAGI. Losses at the gene ends were 6 bases for V and 3 bases for J; bases not matched to a gene: 5. CDR3 sequence reads: CASRGSGGYTGELFF. DNA of the CDR3: TGTGCCAGCAGGGGGAGCGGGGGGTACACCGGGGAGCTGTTTTTT.

About this clone itself: Germline and junction disagree at one end, which may indicate a read error. The genes are TRBV5-8 and TRBJ1-2; D call uncertain. The CDR3 is made up of 11 amino acids. The V gene's germline CDR1 is SGHTS and CDR2 YDEGEE. DNA of the CDR3: TGTGCCAGCAGCTTGTTTGACTCTTCGGACTTC. Amino acids: CASSLFDSSDF.

The chain has TRBV27 and TRBJ2-2; 7 bases agree with TRBD1. J lost 3 bases, V lost 8 bases, and 15 bases had no gene match. The CDR3 has 17 residues. In germline, CDR1 is MNHEY, CDR2 SMNVEV (reference sequence). CDR3 sequence: CASLNLRTGADTGELFF. The CDR3 DNA reads TGTGCCAGCTTGAATCTCCGGACAGGCGCCGACACCGGGGAGCTGTTTTTT.

J is TRBJ1-4 and V is TRBV5-1; 7 bases line up with TRBD1. V shed 4 bases and J 7 bases; nucleotides not matched to a gene: 10. The CDR3 runs to 15 residues. Germline CDR1 reads SGHRS; CDR2 reads YFSETQ. CDR3 region: CASSPGQVEGEKLFF. The DNA of the CDR3 is TGCGCCAGCAGCCCCGGACAGGTCGAGGGTGAAAAACTGTTTTTT.

The rearrangement uses TRBV11-2 and TRBJ1-2; D might be TRBD1 (6 bases). The V end lost 3 bases, the J end lost 5 bases, and 13 bases lay between the germline ends. CDR3 length: 14 amino acids. CDR1 and CDR2 (germline): SGHAT, FQNNGV. CDR3 in amino acids: CASSFSRGEYGYTF. DNA of the CDR3: TGTGCCAGCAGCTTTTCCAGGGGCGAGTATGGCTACACCTTC. The full variable domain, completed using reference TRBV11-2 and TRBJ1-2, is EAGVAQSPRYKIIEKRQSVAFWCNPISGHATLYWYQQILGQGPKLLIQFQNNGVVDDSQLPKDRFSAERLKGVDSTLKIQPAKLEDSAVYLCASSFSRGEYGYTFGSGTRLTVV.

The chain has TRBV13 and TRBJ2-6, with TRBD2 as a possible D gene (7 bases). Deletions cut 5 bases from V and 0 bases from J, with 17 bases between. This CDR3 is built from 18 residues. Germline V gene lookup returns CDR1 PRHDT and CDR2 FYEKMQ (reference sequence). CDR3 residues: CASSTRGAWSSGANVLTF. The CDR3 nucleotides read TGTGCCAGCAGCACCCGGGGGGCCTGGAGCTCTGGGGCCAACGTCCTGACTTTC.

V is TRBV5-1 and J is TRBJ2-3; 9 bases are shared with TRBD1. This CDR3 spans 13 amino acids. Germline CDR1 is SGHRS and CDR2 is YFSETQ. V shed 7 bases, J shed 2 bases, and the junction held 2 bases outside the gene matches. CDR3 region: CASGQGNTDTQYF. Here the CDR3 DNA reads TGCGCCAGCGGACAGGGGAACACAGATACGCAGTATTTT.

V is TRBV6-5 and J is TRBJ1-3; TRBD1 might be the D (6 bases). Per germline, CDR1 MNHEY and CDR2 SVGAGI. The CDR3 spans 15 residues. Trimming took off 6 bases at V and 0 bases at J, with 12 bases between the two ends. The CDR3 here is CASSSGTTSGNTIYF. CDR3 nucleotide sequence: TGTGCCAGCAGCTCCGGGACAACCTCTGGAAACACCATATATTTT.

The genes are TRBV15 and TRBJ1-3; maybe TRBD1 (5 bases). The V end lost 5 bases, the J end lost 3 bases, and 17 bases lay between the germline ends. The CDR3 is 16 amino acids. Germline loops: CDR1 LNHNV, CDR2 YYDKDF (reference sequence). The CDR3 DNA follows: TGTGCCACCAGCCCGCGCCGGGGGTTTTTTGGAAACACCATATATTTT. This gives the protein CATSPRRGFFGNTIYF.

The CDR3 protein is CASSTGTGRGYTF. CDR3 DNA: TGTGCCAGTAGTACTGGGACAGGCCGGGGCTACACCTTC. The chain carries TRBV19 and TRBJ1-2, with 8 bases aligning to TRBD1. The CDR3 covers 13 residues. The V gene end was trimmed by 4 bases and the J gene end by 8 bases; junction bases not matched to a gene: 6. CDR1 and CDR2 (germline): LNHDA, SQIVND (reference sequence).

This chain joins TRBV5-3 and TRBJ1-5, with 8 bases lining up with TRBD1. TRBV5-3 is filed as an ORF, its function uncertain. Trimming at V came to 3 bases and at J to 9 bases, leaving 8 bases not matched to a gene. The CDR3 totals 14 residues. CDR3: CARSSDRVNSPQHF. In DNA, the CDR3 is TGTGCCAGAAGCTCGGACAGGGTCAATTCGCCCCAGCATTTT.

The V and J genes are TRBV18 and TRBJ1-1; perhaps TRBD1 as D (6 bases). The CDR3 is made up of 16 amino acids. Trimming left V 4 bases short and J 1 base short, with 16 bases between. CDR1 and CDR2 from the germline V gene are KGHSH and LQKENI. For the CDR3, the DNA is TGTGCCAGCTCACTGGTTCGGGGGGGCTCGAACACTGAAGCTTTCTTT. As protein: CASSLVRGGSNTEAFF.

The J gene is TRBJ1-3, the V gene TRBV11-2; D gene uncertain. Germline V gene lookup returns CDR1 SGHAT and CDR2 FQNNGV. Trimming shortened V by 1 base and J by 0 bases, and 16 bases separated the two germline ends. The CDR3 is 18 amino acids. CDR3 sequence: CASSLVIKAAPSGNTIYF. In DNA, the CDR3 is TGTGCCAGCAGCTTAGTAATTAAAGCGGCACCCTCTGGAAACACCATATATTTT. The full variable domain, completed using reference TRBV11-2 and TRBJ1-3, is EAGVAQSPRYKIIEKRQSVAFWCNPISGHATLYWYQQILGQGPKLLIQFQNNGVVDDSQLPKDRFSAERLKGVDSTLKIQPAKLEDSAVYLCASSLVIKAAPSGNTIYFGEGSWLTVV.

The chain employs TRBV6-1 and TRBJ1-6; D remains unclear. Germline V CDR1 and CDR2: MNHNS, SASEGT. The CDR3 has 11 residues. V was clipped by 1 base and J by 13 bases, with 5 bases between them. The CDR3 DNA is TGTGCCAGCAGTGAAGGGCGGCCCCTCCACTTT. This sequence encodes CASSEGRPLHF.

The chain recombines TRBV6-5 with TRBJ1-2; maybe TRBD1 (6 bases). This CDR3 comprises 12 residues. The germline V gene has CDR1 MNHEY and CDR2 SVGAGI. Trimming took off 6 bases at V and 8 bases at J, with 13 bases between the two ends. CDR3 coding DNA: TGTGCCAGCAGGAAGGGGGACGGAGGCTACACCTTC. The encoded protein is CASRKGDGGYTF.

The CDR3 region is CASSPGQPVGEKLFF. Written as DNA, the CDR3 is TGTGCCAGCAGCCCCGGACAGCCGGTGGGTGAAAAACTGTTTTTT. The rearrangement links TRBV5-4 to TRBJ1-4; D perhaps matches TRBD1 (6 bases). V shed 4 bases and J shed 7 bases, with 17 bases lying between them. The germline V gene has CDR1 SGHNT and CDR2 YYREEE (reference sequence). The CDR3 totals 15 residues.

V and J are TRBV2 and TRBJ2-6; D is unresolved. This CDR3 has 22 residues. The ends were cut back, 5 bases at V and 0 bases at J, with 29 bases in the middle. The germline gives CDR1 SNHLY, CDR2 FYNNEI. CDR3 amino acids: CASSLKAAVSSSTFSGANVLTF. Written as DNA, the CDR3 is TGTGCCAGCAGTTTGAAGGCGGCAGTATCCTCGTCAACCTTCTCTGGGGCCAACGTCCTGACTTTC.

V is TRBV4-1 and J is TRBJ2-3, with TRBD1 matching over 8 bases. This CDR3 comprises 17 residues. CDR1 and CDR2 (germline): MGHRA, YSYEKL. The junction had 9 bases not matched to a gene; V was cut back by 2 bases and J by 2 bases. CDR3 bases: TGCGCCAGCAGCCAAACGAGACAGGGGCCAACCACAGATACGCAGTATTTT. This codes for CASSQTRQGPTTDTQYF.

The CDR3 DNA is TGTGCCAGCAGCTTCCGGACAGAAGGCGGGGAGCTGTTTTTT. Translation gives CASSFRTEGGELFF. V is TRBV5-4 and J is TRBJ2-2, with TRBD1 as a possible D gene (6 bases). The germline CDR1 and CDR2 sequences are SGHNT and YYREEE (reference sequence). The length of the CDR3 is 14 residues. Trimming stripped 2 bases from V and 7 bases from J, with 12 bases between.

The rearrangement joins TRBV27 to TRBJ1-2; 8 bases fit TRBD1. The CDR3 has 14 residues. The J segment lost 4 bases and the V segment lost 6 bases, leaving 7 bases of the junction unmatched. Germline V gives CDR1 MNHEY, CDR2 SMNVEV (reference sequence). The CDR3 protein is CASRLSQGVYGYTF. CDR3 sequence (DNA): TGTGCCAGCAGGCTATCACAGGGGGTCTATGGCTACACCTTC.

Details on this clone: Mismatch with germline at one junction end may stem from a read error. CDR3 in amino acids: CASSRQSNQHQHF. The CDR3 coding sequence is TGCGCCAGCAGCCGACAGAGCAATCAGCACCAGCATTTT. This sequence joins TRBV4-1 and TRBJ1-5, with D tentatively TRBD1 (5 bases). Germline CDR1 reads MGHRA; CDR2 reads YSYEKL. The CDR3 totals 13 residues.

The V and J genes are TRBV5-1 and TRBJ2-7; 10 bases agree with TRBD1. The V gene's germline CDR1 is SGHRS and CDR2 YFSETQ. This CDR3 is built from 14 residues. Unmatched junction bases numbered 3, after V lost 2 bases and J lost 4 bases. CDR3 amino acids: CASSFGQGGYEQYF. CDR3 in DNA: TGCGCCAGCAGCTTCGGACAGGGGGGTTACGAGCAGTACTTC.